What follows are 11 T cell receptor beta chains derived from one specimen sequenced in a study of shared clonotypes between healthy human individuals (dated by TCRdb to the early 2020s). Library creation used the immunoSEQ multiplex PCR assay. TCRdb retrieved this table from immuneACCESS and kept in-frame rearrangements only. Not all clones are present; in checked studies, unresolved V genes account for under half, and no reason is known for the remainder. The sample table lists some 200,000 clones, about 93% of them with a count of one. 0.067% of the sample is held by the ten biggest clonotypes. The specimen was naive CD4+ T cells sorted from blood. The cell subset or site label, read with the paper, signifies: CD45RA+ positively selected. The receptors derive from a woman aged 25 to 39 in good health.

The CDR3 here is CAIAGTWRTYEQYF. In nucleotides, the CDR3 is TGTGCCATCGCCGGGACATGGCGAACCTACGAGCAGTACTTC. The chain recombines TRBV10-3 with TRBJ2-7, with TRBD1 as a possible D gene (6 bases). The CDR3 is made up of 14 amino acids. Germline V gene sequence: CDR1 ENHRY, CDR2 SYGVKD. The germline V and J ends were trimmed by 8 bases and 2 bases, with 16 bases remaining between them.

The chain has TRBV7-2 and TRBJ2-7; 9 bases are a match to TRBD2. Germline assignment: CDR1 SGHTA and CDR2 FQGNSA. V shed 7 bases, J shed 4 bases, and the junction held 11 bases outside the gene matches. The CDR3 sequence is 15 residues long. CDR3 residues: CASTPSTSGLYEQYF. Written as DNA, the CDR3 is TGTGCCAGCACCCCCTCGACTAGCGGTTTGTACGAGCAGTACTTC.

The chain joins TRBV6-1 to TRBJ2-7; D might be TRBD1 or TRBD2, each matching 5 bases. The germline V and J ends were trimmed by 8 bases and 4 bases, with 12 bases remaining between them. The CDR3 consists of 12 residues. Germline loops: CDR1 MNHNS, CDR2 SASEGT. The CDR3 region is CASGDPGYEQYF. The CDR3 DNA is TGTGCCAGCGGGGACCCCGGGTACGAGCAGTACTTC.

This clone came up a few times. This chain connects TRBV28 to TRBJ2-7, with TRBD2 identical over 10 bases. With 4 bases clipped from V and 3 bases from J, the junction kept 6 bases outside the gene matches. CDR1 is MDHEN and CDR2 is SYDVKM in the germline V gene. The CDR3 length is 15 residues. The CDR3 bases are TGTGCCAGCAGTTCAGCTAGCGGGAGTTTCTACGAGCAGTACTTC. It is translated as CASSSASGSFYEQYF. Together with reference TRBV28 and TRBJ2-7, the CDR3 gives the full variable domain: DVKVTQSSRYLVKRTGEKVFLECVQDMDHENMFWYRQDPGLGLRLIYFSYDVKMKEKGDIPEGYSVSREKKERFSLILESASTNQTSMYLCASSSASGSFYEQYFGPGTRLTVT.

This sequence joins TRBV28 and TRBJ2-5; no definite D call. The tail of the sequence fits TRBJ2-7 better, so the J call may be wrong. Germline CDR1 reads MDHEN; CDR2 reads SYDVKM. The CDR3 is made up of 13 amino acids. As DNA, the CDR3 is TGTGCCAGCAGTTTCCCAATCTCCTACGAGCAGTACTTC. It codes for CASSFPISYEQYF.

The chain has TRBV19 and TRBJ2-7; D possibly corresponds to TRBD1 (6 bases). This CDR3 has 14 amino acids. The V end was cut by 2 bases, the J end by 2 bases, with 10 bases between. Germline V CDR1 and CDR2: LNHDA, SQIVND (reference sequence). The CDR3 DNA reads TGTGCCAGTAGTATACAGGGGCCCGCCTACGAGCAGTACTTC. Residues: CASSIQGPAYEQYF. The variable domain in full, with the rest retrieved from reference TRBV19 and TRBJ2-7, is DGGITQSPKYLFRKEGQNVTLSCEQNLNHDAMYWYRQDPGQGLRLIYYSQIVNDFQKGDIAEGYSVSREKKESFPLTVTSAQKNPTAFYLCASSIQGPAYEQYFGPGTRLTVT.

The CDR3 sequence: CASSEAREPNEQFF. The CDR3 nucleotides read TGTGCCAGCTCGGAGGCTCGGGAGCCAAATGAGCAGTTCTTC. This sequence joins TRBV19 and TRBJ2-1, with D possibly TRBD2 on 6 matching bases. V shed 9 bases and J shed 7 bases, with 19 bases lying between them. This CDR3 has 14 residues. Germline lookup yields CDR1 LNHDA and CDR2 SQIVND (reference sequence). The whole variable domain, remainder taken from reference TRBV19 and TRBJ2-1, is DGGITQSPKYLFRKEGQNVTLSCEQNLNHDAMYWYRQDPGQGLRLIYYSQIVNDFQKGDIAEGYSVSREKKESFPLTVTSAQKNPTAFYLCASSEAREPNEQFFGPGTRLTVL.

The rearrangement uses TRBV7-9 and TRBJ2-3; D is unresolved. The V gene lost 1 base and the J gene lost 2 bases, with 13 bases spanning the gap. The CDR3 has 16 amino acids. The germline V gene encodes CDR1 SEHNR and CDR2 FQNEAQ (reference sequence). The CDR3 DNA reads as TGTGCCAGCAGCTTAGGAAATACGGGCCCCACAGATACGCAGTATTTT. It is translated as CASSLGNTGPTDTQYF.

The count of this clone is one. An end of the junction differs from the germline gene, which may be a read error. The chain joins TRBV28 to TRBJ2-2, with 8 bases lining up with TRBD1. CDR3 size: 12 residues. Germline CDR1 reads MDHEN; CDR2 reads SYDVKM. The chain's CDR3 is CASRGPTGELFF. CDR3 in DNA: TGTGCTAGCAGGGGGCCCACCGGGGAGCTGTTTTTT.

The genes are TRBV27 and TRBJ2-7; tentatively, D is TRBD2 (7 bases). The CDR3 sequence is 16 residues long. V lost 7 bases and J lost 5, with 24 bases in between. The V gene's germline CDR1 is MNHEY and CDR2 SMNVEV (reference sequence). The CDR3 sequence is CASTQRAGAARDEQYF. CDR3 sequence (DNA): TGTGCCAGCACCCAACGGGCGGGGGCCGCTCGAGACGAGCAGTACTTC.

The CDR3 region has the DNA TGCGCCAGCAGCCAAGTGGGGATAAGCTCCTACAATGAGCAGTTCTTC. Translating it yields CASSQVGISSYNEQFF. V usage is TRBV4-1 and J usage is TRBJ2-1; no clear D gene. V was clipped by 1 base and J by 0 bases, with 10 bases between them. Germline CDR1 is MGHRA and CDR2 is YSYEKL. CDR3 size: 16 residues.